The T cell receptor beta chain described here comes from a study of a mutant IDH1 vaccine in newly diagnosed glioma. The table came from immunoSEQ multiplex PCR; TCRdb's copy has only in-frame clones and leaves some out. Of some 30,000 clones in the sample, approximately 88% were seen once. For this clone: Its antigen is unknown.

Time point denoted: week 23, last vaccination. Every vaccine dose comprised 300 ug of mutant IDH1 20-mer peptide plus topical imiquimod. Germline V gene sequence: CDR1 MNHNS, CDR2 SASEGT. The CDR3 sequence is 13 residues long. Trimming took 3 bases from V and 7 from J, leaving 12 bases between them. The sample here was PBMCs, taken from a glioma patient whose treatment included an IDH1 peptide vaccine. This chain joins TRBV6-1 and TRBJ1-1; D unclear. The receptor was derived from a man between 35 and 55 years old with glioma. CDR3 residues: CASSERAALEAFF. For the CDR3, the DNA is TGTGCCAGCAGTGAGAGGGCAGCCCTTGAAGCTTTCTTT.